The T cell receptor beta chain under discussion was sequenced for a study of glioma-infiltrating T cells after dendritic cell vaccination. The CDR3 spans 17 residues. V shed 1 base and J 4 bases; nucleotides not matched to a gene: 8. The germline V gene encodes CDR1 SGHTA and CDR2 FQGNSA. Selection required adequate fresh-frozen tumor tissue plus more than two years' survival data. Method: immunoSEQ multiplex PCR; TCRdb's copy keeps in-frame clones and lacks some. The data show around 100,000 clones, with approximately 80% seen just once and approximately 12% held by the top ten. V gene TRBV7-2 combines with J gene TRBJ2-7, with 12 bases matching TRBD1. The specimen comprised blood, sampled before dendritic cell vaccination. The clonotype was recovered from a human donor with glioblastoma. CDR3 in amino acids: CASSLGFGDRGRYEQYF. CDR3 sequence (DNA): TGTGCCAGCAGCTTAGGGTTCGGGGACAGGGGGCGGTACGAGCAGTACTTC.